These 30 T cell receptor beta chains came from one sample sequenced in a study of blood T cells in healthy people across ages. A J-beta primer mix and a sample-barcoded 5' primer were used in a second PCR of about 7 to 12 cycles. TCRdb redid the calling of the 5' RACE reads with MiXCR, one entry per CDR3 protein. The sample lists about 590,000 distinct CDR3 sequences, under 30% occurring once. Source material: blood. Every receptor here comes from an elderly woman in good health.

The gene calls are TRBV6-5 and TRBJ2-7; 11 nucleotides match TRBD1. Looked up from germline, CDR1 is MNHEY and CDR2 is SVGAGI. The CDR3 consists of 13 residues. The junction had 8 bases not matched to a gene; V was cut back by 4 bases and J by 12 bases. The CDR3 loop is CASSSGQGGRVYF. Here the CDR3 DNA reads TGTGCCAGCAGTTCGGGACAGGGGGGTAGGGTGTACTTC.

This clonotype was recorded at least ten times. The CDR3: CASSNHVDNEQFF. The CDR3 DNA is TGTGCCAGCAGTAATCACGTGGACAATGAGCAGTTCTTC. The chain combines TRBV3-1 with TRBJ2-1; no reliable D call. The CDR3 is made up of 13 amino acids. Per germline, CDR1 LGHDT and CDR2 YNNKEL (reference sequence). The germline V and J ends were trimmed by 6 bases and 5 bases, with 11 bases remaining between them.

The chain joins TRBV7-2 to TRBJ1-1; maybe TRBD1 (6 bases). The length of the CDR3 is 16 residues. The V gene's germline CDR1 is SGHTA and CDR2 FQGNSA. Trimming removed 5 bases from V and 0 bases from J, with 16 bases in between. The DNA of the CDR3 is TGTGCCAGCAGCGCCCAGCCCGGACAGATGAACACTGAAGCTTTCTTT. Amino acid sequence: CASSAQPGQMNTEAFF. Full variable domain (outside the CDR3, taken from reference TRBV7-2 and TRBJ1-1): GAGVSQSPSNKVTEKGKDVELRCDPISGHTALYWYRQSLGQGLEFLIYFQGNSAPDKSGLPSDRFSAERTGGSVSTLTIQRTQQEDSAVYLCASSAQPGQMNTEAFFGQGTRLTVV.

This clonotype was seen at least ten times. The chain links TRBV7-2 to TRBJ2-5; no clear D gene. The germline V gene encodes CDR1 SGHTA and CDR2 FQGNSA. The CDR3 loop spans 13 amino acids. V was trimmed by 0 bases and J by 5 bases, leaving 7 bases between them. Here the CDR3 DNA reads TGTGCCAGCAGCTTAGCGGTGTGGGAGACCCAGTACTTC. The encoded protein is CASSLAVWETQYF.

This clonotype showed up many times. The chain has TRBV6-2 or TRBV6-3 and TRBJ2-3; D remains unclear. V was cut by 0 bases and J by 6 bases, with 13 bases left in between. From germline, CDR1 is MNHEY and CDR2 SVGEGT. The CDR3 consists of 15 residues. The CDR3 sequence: CASSYSGSYGDTQYF. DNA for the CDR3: TGTGCCAGCAGTTACTCAGGCAGCTATGGGGATACGCAGTATTTT.

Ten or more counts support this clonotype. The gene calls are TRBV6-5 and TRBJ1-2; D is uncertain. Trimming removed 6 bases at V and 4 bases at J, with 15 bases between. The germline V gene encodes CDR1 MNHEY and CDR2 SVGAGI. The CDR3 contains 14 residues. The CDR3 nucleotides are TGTGCCAGCAGGACCAGCGCCTCGGGCTATGGCTACACCTTC. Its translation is CASRTSASGYGYTF.

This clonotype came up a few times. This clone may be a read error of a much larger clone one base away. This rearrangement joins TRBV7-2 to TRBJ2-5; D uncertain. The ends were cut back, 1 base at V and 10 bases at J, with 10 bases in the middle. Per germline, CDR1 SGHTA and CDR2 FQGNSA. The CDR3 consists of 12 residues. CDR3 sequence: CASSLVVSVQYF. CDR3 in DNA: TGTGCCAGCAGCTTAGTAGTGTCAGTCCAGTACTTC.

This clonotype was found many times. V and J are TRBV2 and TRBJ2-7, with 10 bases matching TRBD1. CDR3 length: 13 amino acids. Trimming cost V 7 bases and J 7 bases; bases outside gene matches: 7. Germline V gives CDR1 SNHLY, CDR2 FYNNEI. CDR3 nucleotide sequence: TGTGCCAGCAACTGGGACAGGGGAGGTGAGCAGTACTTC. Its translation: CASNWDRGGEQYF.

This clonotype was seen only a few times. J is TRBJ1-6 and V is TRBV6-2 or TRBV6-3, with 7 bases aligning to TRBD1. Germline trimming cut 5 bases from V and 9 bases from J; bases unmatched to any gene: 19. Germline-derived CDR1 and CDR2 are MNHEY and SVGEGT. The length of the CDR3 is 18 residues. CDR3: CASSLRTGATPQASPLHF. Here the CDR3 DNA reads TGTGCCAGCAGTCTCAGGACAGGAGCCACTCCTCAAGCTTCACCCCTCCACTTT.

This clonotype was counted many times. The CDR3 sequence: CASSLFRGGLYNEQFF. CDR3 DNA: TGTGCCAGCAGCTTATTCCGGGGGGGCCTATACAATGAGCAGTTCTTC. The chain links TRBV7-9 to TRBJ2-1; 8 bases align to TRBD2. Per germline, CDR1 SEHNR and CDR2 FQNEAQ (reference sequence). Trimming at V came to 2 bases and at J to 4 bases, leaving 7 bases not matched to a gene. The length of the CDR3 is 16 residues. The full variable domain, in which reference TRBV7-9 and TRBJ2-1 provide the parts outside the CDR3, is DTGVSQNPRHKITKRGQNVTFRCDPISEHNRLYWYRQTLGQGPEFLTYFQNEAQLEKSRLLSDRFSAERPKGSFSTLEIQRTEQGDSAMYLCASSLFRGGLYNEQFFGPGTRLTVL.

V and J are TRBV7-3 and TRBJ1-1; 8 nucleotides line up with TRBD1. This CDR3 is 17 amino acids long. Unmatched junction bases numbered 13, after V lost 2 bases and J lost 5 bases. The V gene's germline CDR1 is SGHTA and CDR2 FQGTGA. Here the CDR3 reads CASSLGPFVQGGTEAFF. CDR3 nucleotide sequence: TGTGCCAGCAGCTTAGGCCCCTTTGTACAGGGGGGTACTGAAGCTTTCTTT.

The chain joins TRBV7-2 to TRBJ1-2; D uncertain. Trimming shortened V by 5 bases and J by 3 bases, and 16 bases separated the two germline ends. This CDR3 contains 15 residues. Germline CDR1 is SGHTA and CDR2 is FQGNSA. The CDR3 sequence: CASSHYMLRYYGYTF. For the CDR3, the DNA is TGTGCCAGCAGCCACTACATGCTCCGATACTATGGCTACACCTTC.

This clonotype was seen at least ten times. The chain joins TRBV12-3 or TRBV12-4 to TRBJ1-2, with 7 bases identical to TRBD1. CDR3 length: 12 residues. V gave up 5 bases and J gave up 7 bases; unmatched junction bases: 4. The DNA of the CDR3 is TGTGCCAGCAGTCCCCAGGGGGTTGGCTACACCTTC. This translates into CASSPQGVGYTF.

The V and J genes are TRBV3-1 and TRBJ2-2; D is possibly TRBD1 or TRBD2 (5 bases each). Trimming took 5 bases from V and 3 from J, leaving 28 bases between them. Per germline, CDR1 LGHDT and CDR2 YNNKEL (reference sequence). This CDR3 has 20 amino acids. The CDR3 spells CASSSHGLGGTIWDTGELFF. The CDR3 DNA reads TGTGCCAGCAGCTCCCACGGCCTAGGTGGGACGATTTGGGACACCGGGGAGCTGTTTTTT.

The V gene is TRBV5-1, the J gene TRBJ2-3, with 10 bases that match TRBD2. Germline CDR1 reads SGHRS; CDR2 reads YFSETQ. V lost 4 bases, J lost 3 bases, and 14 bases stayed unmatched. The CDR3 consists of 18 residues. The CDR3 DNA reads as TGCGCCAGCAGCGTCACTATACCGGGACTAGCGACGACAGATACGCAGTATTTT. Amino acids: CASSVTIPGLATTDTQYF.

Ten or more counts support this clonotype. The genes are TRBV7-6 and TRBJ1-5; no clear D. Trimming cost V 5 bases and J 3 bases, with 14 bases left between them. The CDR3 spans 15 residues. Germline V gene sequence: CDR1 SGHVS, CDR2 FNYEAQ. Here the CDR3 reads CASSPGSSPNQPQHF. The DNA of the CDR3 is TGTGCCAGCAGCCCCGGGAGTTCCCCCAATCAGCCCCAGCATTTT.

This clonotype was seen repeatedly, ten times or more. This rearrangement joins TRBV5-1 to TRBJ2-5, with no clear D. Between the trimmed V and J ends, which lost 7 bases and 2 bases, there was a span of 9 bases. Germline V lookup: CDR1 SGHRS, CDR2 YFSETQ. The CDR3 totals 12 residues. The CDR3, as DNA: TGCGCCAGCTACCATTCTCAAGAGACCCAGTACTTC. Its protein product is CASYHSQETQYF.

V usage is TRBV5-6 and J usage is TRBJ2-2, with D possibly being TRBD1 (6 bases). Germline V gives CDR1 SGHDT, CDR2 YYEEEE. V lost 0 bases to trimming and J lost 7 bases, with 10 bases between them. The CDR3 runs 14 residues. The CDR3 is CASSLGQVYGELFF. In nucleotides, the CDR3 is TGTGCCAGCAGCTTGGGACAGGTATACGGGGAGCTGTTTTTT.

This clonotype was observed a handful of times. CDR3 sequence: CANSQGGGTGYTF. The CDR3 DNA sequence: TGTGCCAACTCACAGGGTGGGGGGACGGGCTACACCTTC. The chain links TRBV6-6 to TRBJ1-2, with D possibly TRBD1 on 6 matching bases. Trimming removed 10 bases at V and 8 bases at J, with 20 bases between. Germline-derived CDR1 and CDR2 are MNHNY and SVGAGI (reference sequence). This CDR3 spans 13 amino acids.

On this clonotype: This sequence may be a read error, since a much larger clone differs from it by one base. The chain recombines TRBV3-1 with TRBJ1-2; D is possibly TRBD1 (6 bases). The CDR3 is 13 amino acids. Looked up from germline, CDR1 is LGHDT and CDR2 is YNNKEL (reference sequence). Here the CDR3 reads CASNQVGRGGYTF. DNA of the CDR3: TGTGCCAGCAACCAAGTCGGCAGGGGAGGCTACACCTTC.

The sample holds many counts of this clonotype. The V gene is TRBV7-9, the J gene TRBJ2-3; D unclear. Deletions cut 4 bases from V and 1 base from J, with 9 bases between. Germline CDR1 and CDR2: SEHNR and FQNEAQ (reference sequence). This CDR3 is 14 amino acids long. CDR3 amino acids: CASSSHLGTDTQYF. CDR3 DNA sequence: TGTGCCAGCAGCTCACACCTAGGCACAGATACGCAGTATTTT.

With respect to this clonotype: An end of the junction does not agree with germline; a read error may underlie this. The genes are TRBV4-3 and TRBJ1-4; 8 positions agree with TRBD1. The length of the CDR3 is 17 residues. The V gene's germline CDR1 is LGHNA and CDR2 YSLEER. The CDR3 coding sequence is TGCGCCAGCGGCCAAGGTTGGCAGGGGGCCGGTAATGAAAAACTGTTTTTT. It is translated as CASGQGWQGAGNEKLFF.

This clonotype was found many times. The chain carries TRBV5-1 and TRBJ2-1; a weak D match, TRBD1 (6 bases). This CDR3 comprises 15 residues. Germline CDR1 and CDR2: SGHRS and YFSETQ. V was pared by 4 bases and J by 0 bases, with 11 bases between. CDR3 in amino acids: CASSGGQSSYNEQFF. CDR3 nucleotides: TGCGCCAGCAGCGGAGGACAGAGCTCCTACAATGAGCAGTTCTTC.

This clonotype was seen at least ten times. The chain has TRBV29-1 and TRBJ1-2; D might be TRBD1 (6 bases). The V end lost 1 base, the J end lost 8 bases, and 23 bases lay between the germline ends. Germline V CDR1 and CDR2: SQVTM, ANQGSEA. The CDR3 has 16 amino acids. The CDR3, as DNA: TGCAGCGTTGAAGTCCCGACCCGTCGGGGGGCGCGGGGCTACACCTTC. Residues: CSVEVPTRRGARGYTF.

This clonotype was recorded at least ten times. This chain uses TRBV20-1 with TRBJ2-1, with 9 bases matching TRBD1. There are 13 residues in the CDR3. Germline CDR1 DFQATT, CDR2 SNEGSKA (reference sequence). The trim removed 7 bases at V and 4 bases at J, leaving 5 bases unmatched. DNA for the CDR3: TGCAGTGTCGCGGGACAGGGTTACAATGAGCAGTTCTTC. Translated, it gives CSVAGQGYNEQFF.

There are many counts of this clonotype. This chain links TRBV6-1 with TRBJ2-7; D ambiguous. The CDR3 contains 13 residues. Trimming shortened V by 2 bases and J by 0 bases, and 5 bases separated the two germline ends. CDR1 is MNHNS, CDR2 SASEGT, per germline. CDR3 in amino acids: CASSETFSYEQYF. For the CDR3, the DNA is TGTGCCAGCAGTGAAACATTCTCCTACGAGCAGTACTTC.

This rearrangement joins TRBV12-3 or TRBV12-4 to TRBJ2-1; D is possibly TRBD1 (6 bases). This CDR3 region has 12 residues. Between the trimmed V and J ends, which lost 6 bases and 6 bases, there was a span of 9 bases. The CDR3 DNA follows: TGTGCCAGCAGACCGACAGGCAATGAGCAGTTCTTC. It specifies CASRPTGNEQFF.

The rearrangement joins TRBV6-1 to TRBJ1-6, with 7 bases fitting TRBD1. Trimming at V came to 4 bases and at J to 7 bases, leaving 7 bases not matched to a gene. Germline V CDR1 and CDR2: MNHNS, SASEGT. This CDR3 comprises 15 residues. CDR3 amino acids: CASSAQGGGNSPLHF. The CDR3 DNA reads TGTGCCAGCAGTGCCCAGGGGGGTGGGAATTCACCCCTCCACTTT.

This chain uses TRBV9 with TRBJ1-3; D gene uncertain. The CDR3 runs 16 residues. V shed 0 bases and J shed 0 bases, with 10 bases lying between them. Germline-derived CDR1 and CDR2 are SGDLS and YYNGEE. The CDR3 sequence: CASSVEAEISGNTIYF. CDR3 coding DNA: TGTGCCAGCAGCGTAGAGGCGGAGATCTCTGGAAACACCATATATTTT.

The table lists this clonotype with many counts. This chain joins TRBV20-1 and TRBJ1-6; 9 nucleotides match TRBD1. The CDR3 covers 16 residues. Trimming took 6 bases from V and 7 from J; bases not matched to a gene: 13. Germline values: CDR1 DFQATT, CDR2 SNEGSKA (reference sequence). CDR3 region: CSAHSTDRGQNSPLHF. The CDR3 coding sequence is TGCAGTGCCCACTCCACGGACAGGGGCCAAAATTCACCCCTCCACTTT.